This paragraph reports one T cell receptor (beta chain). The antigen is unknown. As processed by the authors: Out-of-frame sequences were removed, leaving 2,204,828 distinct TCRbeta sequences. Data came from immunoSEQ multiplex PCR; TCRdb stores just in-frame clones and leaves some out. For V, J and clone size, that table is used; D and trimming come from the DNA. Among some 48,000 clones listed, around 78% were seen once. The sort gate was single viable CD3+CD4+CD8-CD45RO+ cells for memory CD4+ T cells. Donors' CMV status reflects serum IgG against pp150, pp28, p38, p52. The CDR3 sequence is 15 residues long. The V gene lost 0 bases and the J gene lost 4 bases, with 11 bases spanning the gap. Germline V gene sequence: CDR1 SGHKS, CDR2 YYEKEE (reference sequence). These data come from a study of memory CD4+ T cells and cytomegalovirus serostatus. Whole-study findings and limits: A US-trained random forest predicted CMV serostatus with median AUC around 0.92. Suggested: most of the CMV-linked TCR signature lies in CD4+ memory cells.

V usage is TRBV5-5 and J usage is TRBJ1-5; maybe TRBD1 (6 bases). Sequencing input: memory CD4+ T cells from blood. This clonotype originated in an adult in good health and CMV-seronegative. The CDR3 sequence is CASSLGQVWNQPQHF. In DNA, the CDR3 is TGTGCCAGCAGCTTGGGACAGGTCTGGAATCAGCCCCAGCATTTT.